This T cell receptor (beta chain) was sequenced in a study of OX40 agonist ivuxolimab in advanced cancers. Across the study: Patients with hepatocellular carcinoma, melanoma, renal cell or head and neck cancer made up the dose-escalation patients.

Worth noting for this clone: Antigen: not known.

Study-level findings and limits: Expansion of clones was among the lowest in partial responders at 0.1-3.0 mg/kg. It was not determined which antigens were specifically recognized by the peripheral T cells that had undergone clonal expansion.

Libraries were prepared by immunoSEQ multiplex PCR; TCRdb keeps only in-frame clonotypes and omits some of them. The profile shows tens of thousands of clones, around nine tenths of them singletons. The V end was cut by 6 bases, the J end by 3 bases, with 8 bases between. Germline CDR1 reads MNHNY; CDR2 reads SVGAGI (reference sequence). CDR3 size: 12 residues. The source was CD4+ or CD8+ T cells sorted from blood, collected in a trial of the OX40 agonist ivuxolimab. The sequence was collected from an adult with an advanced solid tumor such as melanoma, head and neck, liver or kidney cancer. The rearrangement links TRBV6-6 to TRBJ1-1; D gene unclear. The CDR3: CASSQLDTEAFF. DNA for the CDR3: TGTGCCAGCAGCCAACTAGACACTGAAGCTTTCTTT.